A single sample is the source of the 8 T cell receptor beta chains below, sequenced in a study of PD-1 blockade in classical Hodgkin lymphoma. The assay was immunoSEQ multiplex PCR, and TCRdb's table has in-frame clones only and misses some. The table lists about 13,000 clones, about four fifths of them singletons. Each patient relapsed following autologous stem cell transplantation, and prior brentuximab vedotin exposure differed. This sample comprised peripheral blood mononuclear cells (PBMCs), obtained at baseline. These receptors came from a human donor with classical Hodgkin lymphoma.

This clone appeared once. The chain uses TRBV2 and TRBJ2-2, with D tentatively TRBD2 (5 bases). Germline V lookup: CDR1 SNHLY, CDR2 FYNNEI. The CDR3 is made up of 15 amino acids. Deletions cut 2 bases from V and 0 bases from J, with 7 bases between. In DNA, the CDR3 is TGTGCCAGCAGTGAAAGGAGGACGAACACCGGGGAGCTGTTTTTT. It specifies CASSERRTNTGELFF. Full variable domain (missing parts from reference TRBV2 and TRBJ2-2): EPEVTQTPSHQVTQMGQEVILRCVPISNHLYFYWYRQILGQKVEFLVSFYNNEISEKSEIFDDQFSVERPDGSNFTLKIRSTKLEDSAMYFCASSERRTNTGELFFGEGSRLTVL.

This chain links TRBV6-1 with TRBJ1-2; a possible D gene is TRBD1 (6 bases). Germline assignment: CDR1 MNHNS and CDR2 SASEGT. The CDR3 contains 12 residues. Trimming left V 8 bases short and J 5 bases short, with 12 bases between. Here the CDR3 DNA reads TGTGCCAGCGCGGGACAAGCTTATGGCTACACCTTC. It translates to CASAGQAYGYTF.

There are a few counts of this clone. The V call is TRBV10-2, the J call TRBJ1-1, with 7 nucleotides matching TRBD1. This CDR3 is 13 amino acids long. Germline CDR1 reads WSHSY; CDR2 reads SAAADI. J lost 5 bases, V lost 8 bases, and 8 bases had no gene match. The CDR3 reads CASRTSGGTEAFF. The CDR3 DNA reads as TGCGCCAGCCGTACCTCAGGGGGAACTGAAGCTTTCTTT.

This chain joins TRBV4-3 and TRBJ2-3; tentatively, D is TRBD2 (7 bases). The germline gives CDR1 LGHNA, CDR2 YSLEER. CDR3 size: 16 residues. V was pared by 0 bases and J by 1 base, with 11 bases between. The CDR3 reads CASSQDGGAGTDTQYF. The CDR3 nucleotides are TGCGCCAGCAGCCAAGATGGGGGGGCTGGCACAGATACGCAGTATTTT.

The chain uses TRBV27 and TRBJ2-7; 7 nucleotides line up with TRBD2. Germline V gene data show CDR1 as MNHEY and CDR2 as SMNVEV (reference sequence). The CDR3 runs 15 residues. V shed 8 bases, J shed 2 bases, and the junction held 12 bases outside the gene matches. DNA of the CDR3: TGTGCCAGCGCAGCCCGGAGCGGGGCCACCTACGAGCAGTACTTC. It encodes CASAARSGATYEQYF.

V is TRBV5-8 and J is TRBJ1-5, with D uncertain. Trimming removed 0 bases from V and 7 bases from J, with 11 bases in between. This CDR3 is 14 amino acids long. CDR1 and CDR2 (germline): SGHTS, YDEGEE. DNA for the CDR3: TGTGCCAGCAGCTTGGCGGGGATCGGGCAGCCCCAGCATTTT. This translates into CASSLAGIGQPQHF. Together with reference TRBV5-8 and TRBJ1-5, the CDR3 gives the full variable domain: EAGVTQSPTHLIKTRGQQATLRCSPISGHTSVYWYQQALGLGLQFLLWYDEGEERNRGNFPPRFSGRQFPNYSSELNVNALELEDSALYLCASSLAGIGQPQHFGDGTRLSIL.

This clone was picked up a small number of times. The chain employs TRBV7-8 and TRBJ1-2; possible D gene TRBD1, 5 bases. Germline lookup yields CDR1 SGHVS and CDR2 FQNEAQ. The CDR3 spans 16 residues. The V and J ends lost 2 bases and 7 bases respectively, with 20 bases between them. The CDR3 protein is CASSLRATGFGFGYTF. CDR3 DNA: TGTGCCAGCAGCTTACGGGCAACAGGTTTTGGTTTTGGCTACACCTTC. Together with reference TRBV7-8 and TRBJ1-2, the CDR3 gives the full variable domain: GAGVSQSPRYKVAKRGQDVALRCDPISGHVSLFWYQQALGQGPEFLTYFQNEAQLDKSGLPSDRFFAERPEGSVSTLKIQRTQQEDSAVYLCASSLRATGFGFGYTFGSGTRLTVV.

The rearrangement joins TRBV2 to TRBJ2-1; the match to TRBD2 covers 8 bases. The CDR3 totals 15 residues. Germline CDR1 and CDR2: SNHLY and FYNNEI. J was trimmed by 2 bases and V by 7 bases; bases with no gene match: 7. The CDR3 nucleotides are TGTGCCAGCAAAGTAGCGGGGCCCCCCTACAATGAGCAGTTCTTC. Protein: CASKVAGPPYNEQFF.